This TCR beta chain was documented in a study of shared T cell receptors in the human thymus. CDR1 SGHTA and CDR2 FQGNSA come from the germline V gene. V was shortened by 4 bases and J by 0 bases, with 16 bases between the two germline ends. CDR3 length: 17 residues. Clones were sequenced by immunoSEQ multiplex PCR, and TCRdb holds only the in-frame ones, with some missing. The table lists hundreds of thousands of clones, approximately 80% of them singletons. These data were also filed under a second study, of human thymus T cells. That report notes: Donors were healthy Finnish infants having corrective surgery for congenital heart defects. Thymus specimens were resections from corrective heart surgery.

The sequenced sample was thymocytes. The chain combines TRBV7-2 with TRBJ1-3, with a tentative D call TRBD1 (6 bases). The sequence was collected from a boy in the first two years of life with a congenital heart defect. CDR3 protein: CASSSRLQGPSGNTIYF. CDR3 in DNA: TGTGCCAGCAGCTCTAGACTACAGGGCCCCTCTGGAAACACCATATATTTT.